The clone carrying this T cell receptor (beta chain) was counted a single time. Its antigen remains unknown. V was clipped by 5 bases and J by 3 bases; unmatched bases: 8. This CDR3 region has 17 residues. Germline CDR1 is LNHDA and CDR2 is SQIVND (reference sequence). Before the COVID-19 pandemic, during about 2010-2019, CD4+ T cells were taken from unexposed donors. The sample belongs to a study of CD4 T cells in relation to SARS-CoV-2 and coronaviruses. General study results and limits: Each donor contributed either pre-pandemic or post-infection samples, not both.

TCRdb keeps only in-frame clones here, not all; method: immunoSEQ multiplex PCR. Altogether about 60,000 clones are present, about 94% being singletons, with the ten largest covering approximately 0.14%. The sample taken for sequencing was naive CD4+ T cells from PBMCs. Subset indicated: naive CD4+ T cells isolated by negative enrichment. This receptor was identified in a human donor in good health. This chain uses TRBV19 with TRBJ2-3; 13 bases agree with TRBD2. The CDR3 DNA follows: TGTGCCAGTAGTTCTTCGGGACTAGCGGGAAGTACAGATACGCAGTATTTT. Translating it yields CASSSSGLAGSTDTQYF.